This is a list of T cell receptor beta chains from one sample in a study of shared clonotypes between healthy human individuals. The data were produced by immunoSEQ multiplex PCR, yet TCRdb's version contains in-frame clones alone and is incomplete. The table has under 2,500,000 clones, 90% to 96% seen once; the top ten hold approximately 0.13%. What was sequenced was naive CD4+ T cells sorted from blood. The source of these receptors is a man younger than 30 in good health. CDR3s include the opening cysteine and the closing phenylalanine or tryptophan. A D gene is named only where the DNA matches it firmly. A clone size is listed for some rows: how often the clone was seen (once, few, many), or a class if it is expanded.

CASSEARGRTDTQYF | TGCGCCAGCAGTGAGGCTCGCGGGAGGACAGATACGCAGTATTTT | TRBV10-2 | once | TRBD2 | 15 | TRBJ2-3
CASSFTSGRGTGELFF | TGTGCCAGCAGCTTTACTAGCGGGAGAGGCACCGGGGAGCTGTTTTTT | TRBV11-2 | NA | TRBD2 | 16 | TRBJ2-2
CAIREGAGVPSEQYF | TGTGCCATCAGGGAAGGGGCAGGGGTCCCCTCCGAGCAGTACTTC | TRBV10-3 | NA | NA | 15 | TRBJ2-7
CASRRGGEAFF | TGTGCCAGCAGGCGGGGGGGTGAAGCTTTCTTT | TRBV27 | NA | NA | 11 | TRBJ1-1
CASSAARDTGNTIYF | TGTGCCAGCAGCGCCGCGCGGGACACTGGAAACACCATATATTTT | TRBV9 | NA | NA | 15 | TRBJ1-3
CASSPLADQPQHF | TGTGCCAGTAGTCCCCTGGCTGATCAGCCCCAGCATTTT | TRBV19 | NA | NA | 13 | TRBJ1-5
CASSPTGGYEQYF | TGTGCCAGCAGCCCTACCGGGGGTTACGAGCAGTACTTC | TRBV9 | NA | NA | 13 | TRBJ2-7
CASSPPGLGNYNEQFF | TGTGCCAGCTCACCACCGGGACTAGGGAACTACAATGAGCAGTTCTTC | TRBV18 | NA | TRBD2 | 16 | TRBJ2-1
CAISERPGGGTTNEKLFF | TGTGCCATCAGTGAGAGACCCGGTGGGGGTACAACTAATGAAAAACTGTTTTTT | TRBV10-3 | NA | NA | 18 | TRBJ1-4
CASRGQGAPLGYTF | TGTGCCAGTAGAGGACAGGGGGCCCCTCTTGGCTACACCTTC | TRBV19 | NA | TRBD1 | 14 | TRBJ1-2
CASNKDGGVGANVLTF | TGTGCCAGCAACAAAGACGGGGGAGTTGGGGCCAACGTCCTGACTTTC | TRBV2 | NA | NA | 16 | TRBJ2-6
CASSPTVSNQPQHF | TGTGCCAGCAGTCCGACGGTGAGCAATCAGCCCCAGCATTTT | TRBV2 | NA | NA | 14 | TRBJ1-5
CASKSGGTTDTQYF | TGCGCCAGCAAGAGCGGGGGGACCACAGATACGCAGTATTTT | TRBV5-1 | once | TRBD2 | 14 | TRBJ2-3
CASSPKHNTGELFF | TGTGCCAGCAGCCCTAAGCACAACACCGGGGAGCTGTTTTTT | TRBV9 | NA | NA | 14 | TRBJ2-2
CASSDSLSRQGIYEQYF | TGTGCCAGCAGTGACTCGTTATCGCGACAGGGGATCTACGAGCAGTACTTC | TRBV6-4 | NA | TRBD1 | 17 | TRBJ2-7
CAISGSSTDTQYF | TGTGCCATCAGTGGCTCAAGCACAGATACGCAGTATTTT | TRBV10-3 | NA | NA | 13 | TRBJ2-3
CASSPSSQGYQETQYF | TGCGCCAGCAGCCCCAGTTCGCAGGGCTATCAAGAGACCCAGTACTTC | TRBV4-3 | NA | NA | 16 | TRBJ2-5
CASSLVGLKSTDTQYF | TGCGCCAGCAGCTTGGTAGGGCTGAAGAGCACAGATACGCAGTATTTT | TRBV5-1 | once | NA | 16 | TRBJ2-3
CASSTMMGRPYEQYF | TGTGCCAGCTCGACAATGATGGGACGGCCCTACGAGCAGTACTTC | TRBV18 | NA | NA | 15 | TRBJ2-7
CASTLTGRRNQPQHF | TGCGCCAGCACCCTAACCGGGCGGAGGAATCAGCCCCAGCATTTT | TRBV4-1 | NA | NA | 15 | TRBJ1-5
CASSQQRIQGSGELFF | TGCGCCAGCAGCCAACAGAGAATACAGGGTTCCGGGGAGCTGTTTTTT | TRBV5-1 | once | NA | 16 | TRBJ2-2
CASSMSTRGFTEAFF | TGTGCCAGTAGTATGTCGACTCGGGGATTCACTGAAGCTTTCTTT | TRBV19 | NA | NA | 15 | TRBJ1-1
CAWSVGGAGNTIYF | TGTGCCTGGAGTGTAGGAGGGGCTGGAAACACCATATATTTT | TRBV30 | NA | NA | 14 | TRBJ1-3
CASSPYINTEAFF | TGTGCCAGCAGCCCGTACATAAACACTGAAGCTTTCTTT | TRBV7-2 | NA | NA | 13 | TRBJ1-1